This T cell receptor (beta chain) appears in the sequencing data of a study of T cell responses to AZD1222 COVID-19 vaccine listed by TCRdb under 2021. In terms of the full investigation: A total of under 250 trial participants underwent TCR sequencing, of whom about 200 had received two doses of AZD1222 and some 25 had received two doses of the MenACWY control vaccine. Trial participants were enrolled by age into subgroups of 18-55, 56-69 and 70-plus years, and roughly 150, 30 and 60 TCR-sequenced participants, respectively, were included in these subgroups.

The sample's time point label, in plain terms: about 28 days (+/-7) after the second vaccine dose. Because spike-specific TCR depth and breadth did not differ between the two schedules, AZD1222 recipients who got a second dose at roughly 4 weeks were pooled with those who got a second dose at roughly 12 weeks. Vaccinee samples came from UK trials COV001 and COV002, including a single-blind randomized controlled phase 2/3 trial of AZD1222 (ChAdOx1 nCoV-19) in healthy adults. For TCRbeta chain sequencing, PBMC samples from trial participants were taken at day 0 and at day 28 after the second dose. The CDR3 regions of human TCRbeta chains were subjected to immunosequencing. The study's own analysis went as follows. TCRs in the repertoires were compared against a reference library of SARS-CoV-2-specific TCRs that had been generated with the MIRA antigen-specificity platform. Breadth was defined as the fraction of unique TCRs that were SARS-CoV-2-associated, and depth was defined as the fraction of total T cells that were SARS-CoV-2-associated. Using the MIRA data, every spike-specific TCR was mapped to the spike region that the TCR reacted to and assigned to either a CD4 or a CD8 class. Log10-transformed breadth and depth values were compared by one-way ANOVA with Sidak's multiple comparisons tests. Imported from immuneACCESS, the table was reduced by TCRdb to in-frame sequences with V and J called. These copies leave out some clones; in studies compared against another copy, an unresolved V gene accounts for under half, and the cause of the remainder is not known. V, J and clone size are those of that table, while D and trimming were read from the DNA. The sample table shows tens of thousands of clones, and 83% are seen once. Of the sample, approximately 1.3% falls within the top ten clones.

V sheds 0 bases and J sheds 6 bases, leaving 12 bases between their ends. The germline V gene (reference sequence) provides CDR1 SGHNT and CDR2 YYREEE. Reading from cysteine to phenylalanine, the CDR3 counts 14 amino acids. Only the CDR3 part of the read is kept: 42 bases, read in frame from the first base. As to this clone: Its binding antigen is unknown. Qualities for individual bases were not recorded, and no much larger clone is one base off.

Results the study describes overall, beyond this receptor: No day 14 peak-response samples were available, so repertoires were characterized only after the peak T cell response. Reportedly, close to half of the unique spike-specific TCRs recognized epitopes lying outside the regions that are mutated in the B.1.351 and B.1.1.7 variants. The 56-69-year group was small, and its depth increase did not reach significance, likely because of low power. Participants were mostly white British and included more females than males, and it was suggested by the authors that clonal diversity may have been underestimated. The vaccine-associated CD4 TCRs covered the entire spike protein, and the dominant responses fell in regions 160-218 and 743-854. After two AZD1222 doses, both the breadth and the depth of spike-specific TCRs were significantly higher than at day 0 and than in MenACWY recipients. Conclusions about previously exposed vaccinees are limited, since just 5 or 6 AZD1222 recipients were seropositive for SARS-CoV-2 at baseline.

The chain links TRBV5-4 with TRBJ1-2, with no D gene named confidently. The receptor's source is an adult who received the AZD1222 COVID-19 vaccine. Sequences were derived from peripheral blood, sampled 28 days after the second AZD1222 dose. The CDR3 protein sequence reads: CASSLESGWNGYTF. The bases read TGTGCCAGCAGCTTGGAGTCGGGATGGAATGGCTACACCTTC.